This T cell receptor (beta chain) was observed in a study of cytomegalovirus exposure and HLA in healthy donors. General study findings and limits: Reports credit the classifier with highly specific, highly sensitive diagnosis of cytomegalovirus status. Cytomegalovirus-associated status was assigned to around 160 TCR beta chains.

Worth noting for this clone: What it binds is unknown.

Libraries were prepared by immunoSEQ multiplex PCR; TCRdb keeps only in-frame clonotypes and omits some of them. The sample shows about 140,000 clones, 70% to 90% of them seen only once. The specimen was PBMCs. The TCR comes from a woman between 25 and 40 years old in good health and CMV-seronegative.

CDR3 bases: TGTGCCAGCAGCGGGGGACAGGGGGCAATAGATACGCAGTATTTT. Residues: CASSGGQGAIDTQYF. The chain uses TRBV9 and TRBJ2-3, with 12 bases identical to TRBD1. Germline lookup yields CDR1 SGDLS and CDR2 YYNGEE. The V segment lost 3 bases and the J segment 5 bases; nucleotides outside the gene matches: 4. The CDR3 covers 15 residues.